This passage covers 11 T cell receptor beta chains from one sample sequenced in a study of Graves' ophthalmopathy and Graves' hyperthyroidism. RNA transcripts yielded amplified TCR beta CDR3 regions. Following a first-round RT-PCR that used HTBI primers, a second-round multiplex PCR was carried out. TCRdb analysed the multiplex PCR reads with MiXCR anew, one entry per CDR3 protein. The data show about 220,000 distinct CDR3 sequences, about 22% seen once. Sequences were obtained from peripheral blood. The receptor set was obtained from a woman in her forties or fifties with Graves' ophthalmopathy.

This clonotype was detected ten times or more. J is TRBJ2-7 and V is TRBV6-5; the D call may be TRBD1 or TRBD2 (5 bases each). The V gene lost 4 bases and the J gene lost 3 bases, with 13 bases spanning the gap. The CDR3 length is 14 residues. Germline CDR1 is MNHEY and CDR2 is SVGAGI. The CDR3 coding sequence is TGTGCCAGCAGTTCTCCGGGACGAAACTACGAGCAGTACTTC. This encodes CASSSPGRNYEQYF.

This clonotype came up many times. V and J are TRBV7-2 and TRBJ2-7, with 13 bases aligning to TRBD2. The germline gives CDR1 SGHTA, CDR2 FQGNSA. With 7 bases clipped from V and 7 bases from J, the junction kept 10 bases outside the gene matches. The CDR3 covers 15 residues. The chain's CDR3 is CASIPGLAGTWEQYF. Written as DNA, the CDR3 is TGTGCCAGCATCCCGGGACTAGCGGGAACCTGGGAGCAGTACTTC.

This clonotype showed up many times. J is TRBJ2-5 and V is TRBV18, with D hard to call. V lost 3 bases and J 2 bases, leaving 7 bases between the germline ends. The CDR3 length is 13 residues. The V gene's germline CDR1 is KGHSH and CDR2 LQKENI. The DNA for the CDR3 is TGTGCCAGCTCACCGTCCCCTCAAGAGACCCAGTACTTC. Protein sequence: CASSPSPQETQYF.

This clonotype was found many times. V is TRBV27 and J is TRBJ1-6; TRBD1 matches 7 bases. Germline V gene lookup returns CDR1 MNHEY and CDR2 SMNVEV (reference sequence). With 5 bases clipped from V and 0 bases from J, the junction kept 13 bases outside the gene matches. The CDR3 covers 19 residues. This chain's CDR3 is CASSQFFPGQSSYNSPLHF. CDR3 bases: TGTGCCAGCAGTCAATTCTTTCCGGGACAGAGCTCCTATAATTCACCCCTCCACTTT.

The CDR3: CASSSNAGPNTEAFF. CDR3 DNA sequence: TGTGCCAGCAGCTCCAACGCGGGGCCGAACACTGAAGCTTTCTTT. This chain connects TRBV7-3 to TRBJ1-1; possibly TRBD1 for D (5 bases). The V end lost 4 bases, the J end lost 1 base, and 13 bases lay between the germline ends. The germline CDR1 and CDR2 sequences are SGHTA and FQGTGA. There are 15 residues in the CDR3.

At least ten counts were recorded for this clonotype. The CDR3 protein is CAWSGDDSNQPQHF. The CDR3 nucleotides read TGTGCCTGGAGTGGGGACGATAGCAATCAGCCCCAGCATTTT. This chain uses TRBV30 with TRBJ1-5, with D possibly TRBD1 on 5 matching bases. The V end lost 1 base, the J end lost 0 bases, and 7 bases lay between the germline ends. This CDR3 spans 14 amino acids. Germline V gene sequence: CDR1 GTSNPN, CDR2 SVGIG (reference sequence).

This clonotype was observed at least ten times. This chain uses TRBV12-3 or TRBV12-4 with TRBJ2-7, with D possibly TRBD1 on 5 matching bases. The CDR3 covers 12 residues. V lost 5 bases, J lost 4 bases, and 9 bases lay in between. CDR3 in amino acids: CASSGDRYEQYF. In nucleotides, the CDR3 is TGTGCCAGCAGTGGTGACAGATACGAGCAGTACTTC.

This clonotype has at least ten counts. The chain recombines TRBV2 with TRBJ2-7; 8 positions match TRBD2. Germline CDR1 and CDR2: SNHLY and FYNNEI. V dropped 0 bases and J dropped 5; count of bases not matched to a gene: 9. CDR3 size: 16 residues. The CDR3 bases are TGTGCCAGCAGTGAAGCTAGCGGGATCGGTTTGGACGAGCAGTACTTC. Translating it yields CASSEASGIGLDEQYF.

This clonotype was observed many times. The chain is built from TRBV12-3 or TRBV12-4 and TRBJ2-7; 7 bases are shared with TRBD1. The CDR3 contains 15 residues. J was trimmed by 1 base and V by 5 bases; bases with no gene match: 8. The CDR3 is CASSTRQGPSYEQYF. The CDR3 nucleotides are TGTGCCAGCAGTACACGACAGGGACCATCCTACGAGCAGTACTTC.

This clonotype was counted a few times. The V call is TRBV2, the J call TRBJ1-2; D is ambiguous. Germline V gives CDR1 SNHLY, CDR2 FYNNEI. Deletions cut 7 bases from V and 8 bases from J, with 14 bases between. This CDR3 region has 12 residues. CDR3 residues: CASTLSQEGYTF. As DNA, the CDR3 is TGTGCCAGCACCCTAAGCCAGGAGGGCTACACCTTC.

This clonotype came up many times. The rearrangement joins TRBV28 to TRBJ2-5; TRBD1 matches 8 bases. This CDR3 is built from 18 residues. Trimming removed 3 bases from V and 5 bases from J; junction bases left unmatched: 17. The V gene's germline CDR1 is MDHEN and CDR2 SYDVKM. CDR3 amino acids: CASSFLWSRQGQEETQYF. The CDR3 DNA reads TGTGCCAGCAGTTTCTTATGGTCCCGACAGGGACAGGAGGAGACCCAGTACTTC.